One sample yielded the 13 T cell receptor beta chains listed below, sequenced in a study of shared clonotypes between healthy human individuals. The data were produced by immunoSEQ multiplex PCR, yet TCRdb's version contains in-frame clones alone and is incomplete. The sample includes around 2.1 million clones, about 93% of them seen just once. Cells designated naive CD8 were CD45RO-negative and were positively selected for CCR7, with terminally differentiated effector memory CD45RA+ cells excluded. The sample was naive CD8+ T cells from PBMCs. These receptors were obtained from a man aged 18-30 years in good health. Some clones in this sample may be carry-over from other donors' samples.

This sequence joins TRBV28 and TRBJ2-7; D might be TRBD2 (6 bases). The CDR3 loop spans 15 amino acids. Trimming stripped 4 bases from V and 4 bases from J, with 17 bases between. CDR1 MDHEN and CDR2 SYDVKM come from the germline V gene. DNA of the CDR3: TGTGCCAGCAGTTCCCCCCAAACGGGGAGGTACGAGCAGTACTTC. Its protein is CASSSPQTGRYEQYF.

The rearrangement joins TRBV7-9 to TRBJ2-7; D not resolved. With 1 base removed from V and 2 bases from J, the gap between germline ends came to 12 bases. Germline V CDR1 and CDR2: SEHNR, FQNEAQ (reference sequence). The CDR3 runs 15 residues. CDR3 DNA sequence: TGTGCCAGCAGCTTAGGATATTCAGAGACCTACGAGCAGTACTTC. Amino acid sequence: CASSLGYSETYEQYF.

The rearrangement links TRBV9 to TRBJ1-4; 11 bases map to TRBD1. Looked up from germline, CDR1 is SGDLS and CDR2 is YYNGEE. CDR3 length equals 19 residues. Losses at the gene ends were 3 bases for V and 0 bases for J; bases not matched to a gene: 10. Here the CDR3 DNA reads TGTGCCAGCAGCGCCCCGAGGGACAGGGGGTCGGCAACTAATGAAAAACTGTTTTTT. Its translation is CASSAPRDRGSATNEKLFF.

This rearrangement joins TRBV28 to TRBJ2-5; D gene unclear. Germline-derived CDR1 and CDR2 are MDHEN and SYDVKM. V dropped 2 bases and J dropped 1 base, with 8 bases sitting between them. There are 14 residues in the CDR3. The CDR3 region has the DNA TGTGCCAGCAGTTTAGGTCTACGCCAAGAGACCCAGTACTTC. Its translation is CASSLGLRQETQYF. Looking up the rest from reference TRBV28 and TRBJ2-5 gives the full variable domain: DVKVTQSSRYLVKRTGEKVFLECVQDMDHENMFWYRQDPGLGLRLIYFSYDVKMKEKGDIPEGYSVSREKKERFSLILESASTNQTSMYLCASSLGLRQETQYFGPGTRLLVL.

The chain employs TRBV23-1 and TRBJ2-7, with 10 bases that match TRBD2. TRBV23-1 has ORF status, its function being uncertain. The CDR3 sequence is 16 residues long. Trimming cost V 1 base and J 4 bases; bases outside gene matches: 7. Written as DNA, the CDR3 is TGCGCCAGCAGTCAATTGGAGCGGGAGGGGGATTACGAGCAGTACTTC. This gives the protein CASSQLEREGDYEQYF.

The chain has TRBV19 and TRBJ1-1, with D possibly being TRBD1 (6 bases). V lost 1 base and J lost 0, with 9 bases in between. This CDR3 contains 15 residues. CDR1 is LNHDA and CDR2 is SQIVND in the germline V gene (reference sequence). CDR3 in DNA: TGTGCCAGTAGTATAGGGTACAGGGTGAACACTGAAGCTTTCTTT. Translating it yields CASSIGYRVNTEAFF.

The gene calls are TRBV10-3 and TRBJ2-7, with a possible D match to TRBD2 (5 bases). Germline V gene lookup returns CDR1 ENHRY and CDR2 SYGVKD. The CDR3 spans 11 residues. V lost 10 bases, J lost 4 bases, and 11 bases lay in between. CDR3 coding DNA: TGTGCCACCCTAACGGGGTACGAGCAGTACTTC. It codes for CATLTGYEQYF.

V gene TRBV9 combines with J gene TRBJ1-2; 9 nucleotides line up with TRBD1. V trimming: 3 bases; J trimming: 8 bases; junction bases outside the gene matches: 11. Germline V lookup: CDR1 SGDLS, CDR2 YYNGEE. The CDR3 contains 15 residues. As DNA, the CDR3 is TGTGCCAGCAGCGCACTGGACAGGGGAAAGGAGGGCTACACCTTC. This codes for CASSALDRGKEGYTF. Complete variable domain (other parts from reference TRBV9 and TRBJ1-2): DSGVTQTPKHLITATGQRVTLRCSPRSGDLSVYWYQQSLDQGLQFLIQYYNGEERAKGNILERFSAQQFPDLHSELNLSSLELGDSALYFCASSALDRGKEGYTFGSGTRLTVV.

The rearrangement uses TRBV27 and TRBJ1-1; 7 nucleotides line up with TRBD1. Germline V gene data show CDR1 as MNHEY and CDR2 as SMNVEV (reference sequence). The CDR3 is 14 amino acids. V lost 2 bases, J lost 5 bases, and 5 bases stayed unmatched. The CDR3 DNA is TGTGCCAGCAGTTTAAGGTCCAGGGGGACTGAAGCTTTCTTT. Its protein product is CASSLRSRGTEAFF.

This chain connects TRBV9 to TRBJ2-7, with D perhaps given as TRBD1 or TRBD2 (6 bases each). This CDR3 is built from 17 residues. V was trimmed by 2 bases and J by 4 bases, leaving 22 bases between them. CDR1 and CDR2 (germline): SGDLS, YYNGEE. CDR3 bases: TGTGCCAGCAGCGTCCCTGAGACAGGAGGGAGGTATTACGAGCAGTACTTC. Protein: CASSVPETGGRYYEQYF.

This clone was picked up a small number of times. The genes are TRBV2 and TRBJ1-2; D not certain. CDR1 is SNHLY and CDR2 is FYNNEI in the germline V gene. Trimming removed 8 bases at V and 4 bases at J, with 14 bases between. There are 13 residues in the CDR3. CDR3 sequence (DNA): TGTGCCAGCCTTGGTAGCGATCTCTATGGCTACACCTTC. It codes for CASLGSDLYGYTF.

This clone was observed a single time. Other DNA sequences in this sample translate to the same CDR3. The rearrangement links TRBV9 to TRBJ1-1; possibly TRBD1 for D (5 bases). The CDR3 is 13 residues long. From germline, CDR1 is SGDLS and CDR2 YYNGEE. Trimming left V 4 bases short and J 3 bases short, with 10 bases between. The CDR3 sequence: CASSPRGDTEAFF. The CDR3 region has the DNA TGTGCCAGCAGCCCGAGGGGAGACACTGAAGCTTTCTTT.

V and J are TRBV7-8 and TRBJ2-7; D uncertain. Looked up from germline, CDR1 is SGHVS and CDR2 is FQNEAQ. The V end was cut by 5 bases, the J end by 0 bases, with 17 bases between. This CDR3 spans 16 amino acids. CDR3 nucleotides: TGTGCCAGCAGCACCAATCCGACGGCCTTCTCCTACGAGCAGTACTTC. The encoded protein is CASSTNPTAFSYEQYF.